Described below is a single T cell receptor (beta chain) sequence and its context. Its antigen is not known. The data originate from a study of T cell responses to AZD1222 COVID-19 vaccine. Study-wide results and limits: The peak T cell response came first, and repertoires were sampled only after it. There were mostly white British donors and more females than males, and clonal diversity was possibly underestimated.

The assay was immunoSEQ multiplex PCR, and TCRdb's table has in-frame clones only and misses some. The table records 85,000 to 100,000 clones, roughly nine tenths of them present only once. Germline V gene sequence: CDR1 LGHNA, CDR2 YNFKEQ. Trimming took 0 bases from V and 0 from J, leaving 11 bases between them. CDR3 length: 16 amino acids. The chain carries TRBV4-2 and TRBJ1-1; D remains unclear. Here the sequenced sample was peripheral blood, taken 28 days after the second AZD1222 dose. The sequence was obtained from an adult who received the AZD1222 COVID-19 vaccine. CDR3 loop: CASSQDYARVNTEAFF. In nucleotides, the CDR3 is TGTGCCAGCAGCCAAGATTACGCGCGGGTGAACACTGAAGCTTTCTTT.